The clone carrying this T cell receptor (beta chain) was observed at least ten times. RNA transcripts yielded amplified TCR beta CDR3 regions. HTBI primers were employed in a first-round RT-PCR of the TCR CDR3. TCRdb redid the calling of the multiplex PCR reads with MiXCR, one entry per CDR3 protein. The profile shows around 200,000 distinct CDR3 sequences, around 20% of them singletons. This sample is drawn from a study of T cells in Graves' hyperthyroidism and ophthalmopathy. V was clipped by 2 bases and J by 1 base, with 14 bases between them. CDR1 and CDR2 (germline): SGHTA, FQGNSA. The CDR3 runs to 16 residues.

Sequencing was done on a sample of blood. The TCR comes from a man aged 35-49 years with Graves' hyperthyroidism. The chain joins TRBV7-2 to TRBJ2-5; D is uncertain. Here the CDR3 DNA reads TGTGCCAGCAGCTTATTCGTCGCGGCAACCCAAGAGACCCAGTACTTC. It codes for CASSLFVAATQETQYF. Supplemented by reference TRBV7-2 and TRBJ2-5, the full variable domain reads GAGVSQSPSNKVTEKGKDVELRCDPISGHTALYWYRQSLGQGLEFLIYFQGNSAPDKSGLPSDRFSAERTGGSVSTLTIQRTQQEDSAVYLCASSLFVAATQETQYFGPGTRLLVL.